Shown below are 22 T cell receptor beta chains from a single sample sequenced in a study of blood T cell repertoires in COVID-19. TCRdb's copy holds only in-frame clones and misses some; the assay was immunoSEQ multiplex PCR. Of some 350,000 clones detected, nearly 90% appear once; the ten largest clones hold 5% to 8.5%. Sequenced input: peripheral blood. All receptors derive from a man in his late teens or twenties with active or convalescent COVID-19.

J is TRBJ1-5 and V is TRBV6-6; TRBD1 might be the D (6 bases). The CDR3 runs 16 residues. V was cut by 7 bases and J by 2 bases, with 18 bases left in between. Germline V CDR1 and CDR2: MNHNY, SVGAGI (reference sequence). In nucleotides, the CDR3 is TGTGCCAGCAATCTACAGGGTCGGGTCGGCAATCAGCCCCAGCATTTT. Amino acids: CASNLQGRVGNQPQHF.

This chain joins TRBV6-6 and TRBJ2-5; the D gene is possibly TRBD1 (6 bases). Germline V gives CDR1 MNHNY, CDR2 SVGAGI (reference sequence). V was pared by 6 bases and J by 2 bases, with 22 bases between. The CDR3 is 17 residues long. CDR3 coding DNA: TGTGCCAGCAGCCGACAGGCCCTAGCCCGTAGTCAAGAGACCCAGTACTTC. This encodes CASSRQALARSQETQYF.

The chain uses TRBV7-8 and TRBJ1-1, with D possibly matching TRBD1 (5 bases). The length of the CDR3 is 13 residues. V lost 5 bases and J 2 bases, leaving 9 bases between the germline ends. CDR1 and CDR2 (germline): SGHVS, FQNEAQ. The CDR3 DNA reads as TGTGCCAGCAGCCCAACAGGAAACACTGAAGCTTTCTTT. Encoded protein: CASSPTGNTEAFF.

V is TRBV27 and J is TRBJ2-1; possibly TRBD2 for D (5 bases). The CDR3 is 15 residues long. Germline V lookup: CDR1 MNHEY, CDR2 SMNVEV (reference sequence). Trimming took off 8 bases at V and 7 bases at J, with 21 bases between the two ends. CDR3 sequence reads: CASLTRGLGGNEQFF. The CDR3 nucleotides are TGTGCCAGCCTGACCCGGGGTTTGGGCGGGAATGAGCAGTTCTTC.

The chain couples TRBV19 to TRBJ2-2; 10 bases are a match to TRBD1. This CDR3 region has 17 residues. CDR1 and CDR2 (germline): LNHDA, SQIVND (reference sequence). Trimming removed 3 bases from V and 6 bases from J; junction bases left unmatched: 10. The CDR3: CASSILRTGGRAGELFF. CDR3 nucleotide sequence: TGTGCCAGTAGTATCCTCAGGACAGGGGGTCGCGCCGGGGAGCTGTTTTTT.

The V call is TRBV9, the J call TRBJ2-1; 10 bases fit TRBD1. V trimming: 4 bases; J trimming: 4 bases; junction bases outside the gene matches: 8. Germline CDR1 is SGDLS and CDR2 is YYNGEE. The CDR3 sequence is 16 residues long. Written as DNA, the CDR3 is TGTGCCAGCAGCCCGAGGGGGGACAGGGGTTACAATGAGCAGTTCTTC. It codes for CASSPRGDRGYNEQFF.

The genes are TRBV9 and TRBJ2-1; 7 nucleotides align to TRBD2. This CDR3 comprises 15 residues. Germline lookup yields CDR1 SGDLS and CDR2 YYNGEE. The ends lost 0 bases at V and 5 bases at J; junction bases unmatched: 5. DNA for the CDR3: TGTGCCAGCAGCGTAGTAAGCGGGGTAAACAATGAGCAGTTCTTC. The encoded protein is CASSVVSGVNNEQFF.

The rearrangement uses TRBV28 and TRBJ2-3, with TRBD2 identical over 8 bases. The CDR3 runs to 14 residues. Germline V gives CDR1 MDHEN, CDR2 SYDVKM. The V segment lost 9 bases and the J segment 2 bases; nucleotides outside the gene matches: 7. CDR3 coding DNA: TGTGCCAGTTCGCGGGGGGTTTCCACAGATACGCAGTATTTT. This encodes CASSRGVSTDTQYF.

The DNA of the CDR3 is TGTGCCAGCTCACCCCGAGGGTTTAGCGCGAACACCGGGGAGCTGTTTTTT. It yields the protein CASSPRGFSANTGELFF. The chain links TRBV18 to TRBJ2-2, with D possibly being TRBD2 (5 bases). Germline CDR1 is KGHSH and CDR2 is LQKENI. Trimming cost V 3 bases and J 0 bases, with 14 bases left between them. The CDR3 extends over 17 amino acids.

The chain links TRBV6-5 to TRBJ1-1; 8 bases agree with TRBD1. V shed 2 bases and J 3 bases; nucleotides not matched to a gene: 2. This CDR3 is built from 14 residues. The germline gives CDR1 MNHEY, CDR2 SVGAGI. The DNA of the CDR3 is TGTGCCAGCAGTTACAGGGGACAGGACACTGAAGCTTTCTTT. Its translation is CASSYRGQDTEAFF.

This rearrangement joins TRBV19 to TRBJ2-7, with TRBD1 identical over 10 bases. Looked up from germline, CDR1 is LNHDA and CDR2 is SQIVND (reference sequence). V lost 6 bases to trimming and J lost 2 bases; unmatched junction nucleotides: 4. The CDR3 has 14 amino acids. CDR3 residues: CASSRGTGAYEQYF. In nucleotides, the CDR3 is TGTGCCAGTAGCAGGGGGACAGGGGCCTACGAGCAGTACTTC.

The CDR3 DNA reads TGCGCCAGCAGCCAAATCGGGACAGTCGTTAACTATGGCTACACCTTC. This codes for CASSQIGTVVNYGYTF. The chain is built from TRBV4-1 and TRBJ1-2, with 7 bases matching TRBD1. The germline gives CDR1 MGHRA, CDR2 YSYEKL. This CDR3 region has 16 residues. V was pared by 2 bases and J by 1 base, with 7 bases of the junction left unmatched.

This chain uses TRBV29-1 with TRBJ1-2, with 7 bases identical to TRBD1. Germline CDR1 and CDR2: SQVTM and ANQGSEA. This CDR3 spans 12 amino acids. Trimming cost V 6 bases and J 4 bases; bases outside gene matches: 5. In DNA form, the CDR3 reads TGCAGCGTAGGGACAGTCGCCTATGGCTACACCTTC. Protein product: CSVGTVAYGYTF.

The V call is TRBV3-1 (or the pseudogene TRBV3-2), the J call TRBJ1-5; D unresolved. The CDR3 extends over 13 amino acids. Germline CDR1 LGHDT, CDR2 YNNKEL (reference sequence). Trimming cost V 1 base and J 4 bases, with 5 bases left between them. The CDR3 reads CASSQGQNQPQHF. The CDR3 nucleotides are TGTGCCAGCAGCCAAGGGCAGAATCAGCCCCAGCATTTT.

The chain employs TRBV3-1 (or the pseudogene TRBV3-2) and TRBJ2-1; 7 bases map to TRBD2. CDR3 size: 15 residues. The germline CDR1 and CDR2 sequences are LGHDT and YNNKEL (reference sequence). After removal of 4 bases from V and 6 bases from J, the junction contained 9 bases not matched to a gene. The CDR3 reads CASSPTSGAGNEQFF. DNA for the CDR3: TGTGCCAGCAGCCCGACCAGCGGGGCGGGCAATGAGCAGTTCTTC.

Notes on this clone: This could be a read error, since a much larger clone is one nucleotide away. Other DNA sequences in this specimen translate into the identical CDR3. J is TRBJ2-3 and V is TRBV6-4; 11 nucleotides line up with TRBD2. CDR1 MRHNA and CDR2 SNTAGT come from the germline V gene. The CDR3 contains 15 residues. With 0 bases clipped from V and 4 bases from J, the junction kept 0 bases outside the gene matches. CDR3 bases: TGTGCCAGCAGTGACTCTAGCGGGGGGGCAGATACGCAGTATTTT. This encodes CASSDSSGGADTQYF.

V usage is TRBV5-1 and J usage is TRBJ1-1; D might be TRBD1 (5 bases). The germline V gene encodes CDR1 SGHRS and CDR2 YFSETQ. V lost 4 bases and J 7 bases, leaving 14 bases between the germline ends. CDR3 length: 13 amino acids. Written as DNA, the CDR3 is TGCGCCAGCAGCACCACAGGAGGGTTTGAAGCTTTCTTT. The encoded protein is CASSTTGGFEAFF.

The chain recombines TRBV18 with TRBJ1-3, with 12 nucleotides matching TRBD1. The CDR3 has 16 residues. Germline lookup yields CDR1 KGHSH and CDR2 LQKENI. V shed 2 bases, J shed 7 bases, and the junction held 6 bases outside the gene matches. The CDR3 is CASSPGTGGAENTIYF. CDR3 sequence (DNA): TGTGCCAGCTCACCAGGGACAGGGGGCGCTGAGAACACCATATATTTT.

The chain carries TRBV24-1 and TRBJ2-1, with TRBD2 matching over 13 bases. V lost 1 base and J lost 6; bases outside the gene matches: 5. The CDR3 is 17 amino acids. Germline V CDR1 and CDR2: KGHDR, SFDVKD. CDR3 coding DNA: TGTGCCACCAGTGATTTTGGGACTAGCGGGATCCTCAATGAGCAGTTCTTC. The encoded protein is CATSDFGTSGILNEQFF.

CDR3 in DNA: TGTGCCAGCACCGAAGGGGGACACAGGGATAGCAATCAGCCCCAGCATTTT. It specifies CASTEGGHRDSNQPQHF. The chain uses TRBV7-9 and TRBJ1-5, with D possibly TRBD1 on 6 matching bases. Germline CDR1 reads SEHNR; CDR2 reads FQNEAQ (reference sequence). V was shortened by 7 bases and J by 0 bases, with 19 bases between the two germline ends. This CDR3 region has 17 residues.

CDR3 DNA: TGCGCCAGCAGCTCGACAGTAAACTATGGCTACACCTTC. It codes for CASSSTVNYGYTF. The rearrangement joins TRBV4-1 to TRBJ1-2, with D tentatively TRBD1 (5 bases). The V gene's germline CDR1 is MGHRA and CDR2 YSYEKL. This CDR3 contains 13 residues. Trimming cost V 5 bases and J 2 bases, with 9 bases left between them.

V is TRBV29-1 and J is TRBJ2-7; the D is unclear. The CDR3 totals 11 residues. Germline-derived CDR1 and CDR2 are SQVTM and ANQGSEA. V lost 2 bases and J 6 bases, leaving 8 bases between the germline ends. CDR3 DNA sequence: TGCAGCGTTGAATCCCCCGGCGAGCAGTACTTC. Its translation: CSVESPGEQYF.